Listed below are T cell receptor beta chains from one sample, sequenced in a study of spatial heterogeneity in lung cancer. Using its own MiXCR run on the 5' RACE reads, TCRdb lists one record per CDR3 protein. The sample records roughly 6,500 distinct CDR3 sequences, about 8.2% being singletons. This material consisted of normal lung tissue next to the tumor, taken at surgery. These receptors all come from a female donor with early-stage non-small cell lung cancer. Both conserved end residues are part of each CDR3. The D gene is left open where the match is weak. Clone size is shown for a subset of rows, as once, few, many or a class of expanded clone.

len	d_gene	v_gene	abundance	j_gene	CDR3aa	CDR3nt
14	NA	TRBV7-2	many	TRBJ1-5	CASSLFGTNQPQHF	TGTGCCAGCAGCTTATTCGGGACCAATCAGCCCCAGCATTTT
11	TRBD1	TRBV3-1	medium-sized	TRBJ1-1	CASRRGPEAFF	TGTGCCAGCCGCAGGGGGCCTGAAGCTTTCTTT
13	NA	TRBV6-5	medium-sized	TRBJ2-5	CASSYGWRETQYF	TGTGCCAGCAGTTACGGGTGGCGAGAGACCCAGTACTTC
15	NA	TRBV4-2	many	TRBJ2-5	CASSQDWRLPETQYF	TGTGCCAGCAGCCAAGATTGGCGACTACCAGAGACCCAGTACTTC
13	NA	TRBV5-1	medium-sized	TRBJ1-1	CASSLGGVTEAFF	TGCGCCAGCAGCTTGGGGGGCGTCACTGAAGCTTTCTTT
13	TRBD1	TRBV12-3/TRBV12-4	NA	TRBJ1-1	CASNLGQGTEAFF	TGTGCCAGCAACCTAGGACAGGGCACTGAAGCTTTCTTT
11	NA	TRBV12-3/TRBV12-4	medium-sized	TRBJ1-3	CASSPRNTIYF	TGTGCCAGCAGTCCCCGAAACACCATATATTTT
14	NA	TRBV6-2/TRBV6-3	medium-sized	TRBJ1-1	CASSNVQGYAEAFF	TGTGCCAGCAGTAACGTCCAGGGTTACGCTGAAGCTTTCTTT
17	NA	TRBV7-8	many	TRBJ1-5	CASSKGPGSSSNQPQHF	TGTGCCAGCAGCAAAGGACCGGGGTCAAGCAGCAATCAGCCCCAGCATTTT
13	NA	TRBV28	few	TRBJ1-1	CASSLMYEGEAFF	TGTGCCAGCAGTTTAATGTACGAGGGTGAAGCTTTCTTT
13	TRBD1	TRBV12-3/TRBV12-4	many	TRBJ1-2	CASRGTANYGYTF	TGTGCCAGCAGGGGGACAGCTAACTATGGCTACACCTTC
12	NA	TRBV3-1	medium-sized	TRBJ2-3	CASSLRSDTQYF	TGTGCCAGCAGCCTCCGCTCAGATACGCAGTATTTT
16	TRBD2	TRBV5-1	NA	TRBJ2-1	CASSLGVSGGADEQFF	TGCGCCAGCAGCTTGGGGGTTAGCGGGGGGGCTGACGAGCAGTTCTTC
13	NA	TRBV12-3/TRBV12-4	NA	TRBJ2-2	CASSLEGLGELFF	TGTGCCAGCAGTTTAGAAGGTTTGGGGGAGCTGTTTTTT
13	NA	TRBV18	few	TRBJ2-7	CASSLSNRYEQYF	TGTGCCAGCTCCCTCTCCAATAGATACGAGCAGTACTTC
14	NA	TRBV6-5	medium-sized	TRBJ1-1	CASSYSQVNTEAFF	TGTGCCAGCAGTTACTCTCAGGTTAACACTGAAGCTTTCTTT
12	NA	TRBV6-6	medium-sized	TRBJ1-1	CASSVGDTEAFF	TGTGCCAGCAGCGTAGGGGATACTGAAGCTTTCTTT
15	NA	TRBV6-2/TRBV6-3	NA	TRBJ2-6	CASKVTGLGANVLTF	TGTGCCAGCAAAGTAACAGGGCTTGGGGCCAACGTCCTGACTTTC
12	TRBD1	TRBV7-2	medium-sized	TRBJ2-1	CASSPRGHEQFF	TGTGCCAGCAGCCCCAGGGGGCATGAGCAGTTCTTC
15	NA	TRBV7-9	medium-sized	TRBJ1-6	CASSLVRGWGAPLHF	TGTGCCAGCAGCTTAGTAAGGGGCTGGGGCGCACCCCTCCACTTT
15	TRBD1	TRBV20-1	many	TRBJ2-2	CSAPGQGAATGELFF	TGCAGTGCTCCAGGACAGGGTGCTGCCACCGGGGAGCTGTTTTTT
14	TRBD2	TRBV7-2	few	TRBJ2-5	CASSLELAGGTQYF	TGTGCCAGCAGCTTAGAGCTAGCGGGGGGGACCCAGTACTTC